This T cell receptor (beta chain) came from a study of a mutant IDH1 vaccine in newly diagnosed glioma (dated by TCRdb to about 2021). With regard to the full study: Of the approximately 30 treated patients, approximately 62% were male and around 40% were female, and a mean age of 40.4 years was recorded. Peripheral blood was drawn at six visits: V03 (baseline), V05, V07, V10, V12 and V13. For exploratory analyses, longitudinal TCRB deep sequencing was carried out in under 30 treated patients wherever samples were available. Prior to enrollment, standard therapy consisting of radiotherapy alone, temozolomide alone, or radiochemotherapy with temozolomide had been administered to patients, with the combination being received by most patients.

CDR1 and CDR2 (MRHNA, SNTAGT) derive from the germline V gene. The CDR3 holds 15 amino acids from the cysteine to the phenylalanine. Only the CDR3 region is kept as DNA, spanning 45 bases read in frame from base 1. Trimming takes 4 bases off V and 5 bases off J; junction bases not matched to a gene: 2. Preparation of the library involved the immunoSEQ multiplex PCR assay. The hsTCRB Kit was used according to the manufacturer's protocol to amplify rearranged TCR beta chain sequences. Sequencing of TCRB libraries was carried out on an Illumina MiSeq. For the original study's pipeline: Demultiplexing, trimming and gene mapping were performed with the kit vendor's proprietary platform. TCRdb obtained this table from immuneACCESS and retained in-frame rearrangements with V and J assigned. These tables miss some clones; where compared with another copy, unresolved V genes account for less than half of the shortfall, and the remainder is unexplained. The V and J calls and clone size come from that table; D and trimming were worked out from the DNA. Within this sample are 85,000 to 100,000 clones, with about four fifths of them counted one time only. Clones ranked in the top ten supply around 7% of the sample.

What the work shows at the level of the full study, not this receptor alone: Pseudoprogression seemed to be unrelated to changes in the top peripheral T cell clonotypes found by TCRB sequencing. PBMC samples for TCRB deep sequencing were selected based on availability. It was noted by the authors that analyses of patient blood samples could not be reproduced owing to sample limitations. Vaccine-induced immune responses across multiple MHC alleles were detected in over 80% of patients.

The label giving this sample's time point can be read as: baseline, week 1 (first vaccination visit). The treatment or condition label, as the study defines it: pre-vaccination baseline after standard-of-care therapy. Donors had newly diagnosed WHO grade 3 or 4 IDH1-mutant astrocytomas with loss of nuclear ATRX. The samples were drawn from NOA16, a multicentre, single-arm, open-label phase I trial in Germany that tested a mutant IDH1 peptide vaccine in humans for the first time. Blood drawn at visit V03 was used as the baseline sample for immunogenicity testing. Genomic DNA for TCRB sequencing was extracted from EDTA blood using the DNeasy Blood and Tissue Kit. To note about this clone: There is no known antigen for this receptor. No clone much larger than this one lies a single base away; base qualities are absent.

The input for sequencing was PBMCs, taken from a glioma patient treated with radiotherapy, temozolomide or both. The receptor's source is a man aged 40-50 years with glioma. This chain joins TRBV6-4 to TRBJ1-6; 10 central nucleotides agree with TRBD1. The CDR3 region: CASSGGQGNNSPLHF. The nucleotides read TGTGCCAGCAGTGGGGGACAGGGGAATAATTCACCCCTCCACTTT.